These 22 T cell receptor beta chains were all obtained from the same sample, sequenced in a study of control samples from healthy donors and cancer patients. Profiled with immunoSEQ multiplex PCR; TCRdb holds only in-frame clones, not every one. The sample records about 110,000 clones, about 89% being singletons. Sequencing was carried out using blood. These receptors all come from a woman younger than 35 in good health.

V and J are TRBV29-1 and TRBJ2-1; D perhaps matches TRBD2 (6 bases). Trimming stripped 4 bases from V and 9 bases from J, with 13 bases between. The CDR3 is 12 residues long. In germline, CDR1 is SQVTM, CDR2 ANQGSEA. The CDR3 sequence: CSVGPGLGEQFF. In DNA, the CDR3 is TGCAGCGTTGGTCCGGGACTTGGTGAGCAGTTCTTC.

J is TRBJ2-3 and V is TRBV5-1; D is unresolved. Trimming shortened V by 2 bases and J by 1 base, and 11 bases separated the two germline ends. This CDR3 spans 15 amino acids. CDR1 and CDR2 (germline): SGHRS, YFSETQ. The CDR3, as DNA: TGCGCCAGCAGCTTCAGACCCGTAGGCACAGATACGCAGTATTTT. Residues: CASSFRPVGTDTQYF. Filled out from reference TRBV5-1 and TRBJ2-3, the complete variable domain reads KAGVTQTPRYLIKTRGQQVTLSCSPISGHRSVSWYQQTPGQGLQFLFEYFSETQRNKGNFPGRFSGRQFSNSRSEMNVSTLELGDSALYLCASSFRPVGTDTQYFGPGTRLTVL.

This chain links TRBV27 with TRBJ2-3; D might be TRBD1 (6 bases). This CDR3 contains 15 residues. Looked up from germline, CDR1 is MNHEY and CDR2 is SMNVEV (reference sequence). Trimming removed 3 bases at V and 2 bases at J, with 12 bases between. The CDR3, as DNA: TGTGCCAGCAGTTTTAGGGGGACATACACAGATACGCAGTATTTT. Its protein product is CASSFRGTYTDTQYF.

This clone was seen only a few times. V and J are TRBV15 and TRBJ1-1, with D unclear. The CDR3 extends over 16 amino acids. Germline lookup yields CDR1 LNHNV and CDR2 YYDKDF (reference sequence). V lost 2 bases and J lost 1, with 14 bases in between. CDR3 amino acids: CATSRQTGAKNTEAFF. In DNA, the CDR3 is TGTGCCACCAGCAGACAAACGGGAGCTAAGAACACTGAAGCTTTCTTT.

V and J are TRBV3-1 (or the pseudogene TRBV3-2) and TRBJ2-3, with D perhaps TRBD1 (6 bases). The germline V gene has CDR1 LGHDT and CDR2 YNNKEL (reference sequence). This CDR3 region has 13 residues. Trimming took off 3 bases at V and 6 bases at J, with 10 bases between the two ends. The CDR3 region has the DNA TGTGCCAGCAGCCATTGGGGGCGGGATACGCAGTATTTT. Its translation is CASSHWGRDTQYF.

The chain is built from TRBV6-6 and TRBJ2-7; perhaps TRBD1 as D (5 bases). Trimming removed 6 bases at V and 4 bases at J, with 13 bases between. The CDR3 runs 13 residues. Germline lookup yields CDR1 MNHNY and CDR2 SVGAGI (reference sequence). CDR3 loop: CASSPRVGYEQYF. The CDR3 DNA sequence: TGTGCCAGCAGCCCCAGGGTTGGGTACGAGCAGTACTTC.

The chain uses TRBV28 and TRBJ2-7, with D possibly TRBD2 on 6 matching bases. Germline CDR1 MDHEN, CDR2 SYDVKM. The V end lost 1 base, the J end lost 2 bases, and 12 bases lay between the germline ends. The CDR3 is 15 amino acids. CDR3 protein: CASSLYRGETYEQYF. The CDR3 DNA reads TGTGCCAGCAGTTTATACCGCGGGGAAACCTACGAGCAGTACTTC.

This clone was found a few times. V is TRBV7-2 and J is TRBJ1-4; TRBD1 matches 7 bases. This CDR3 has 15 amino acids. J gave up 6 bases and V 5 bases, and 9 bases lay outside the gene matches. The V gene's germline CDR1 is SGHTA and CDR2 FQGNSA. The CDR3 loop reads CASSTRRQGDEKLFF. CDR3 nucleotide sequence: TGTGCCAGCAGCACCCGCCGCCAGGGGGATGAAAAACTGTTTTTT.

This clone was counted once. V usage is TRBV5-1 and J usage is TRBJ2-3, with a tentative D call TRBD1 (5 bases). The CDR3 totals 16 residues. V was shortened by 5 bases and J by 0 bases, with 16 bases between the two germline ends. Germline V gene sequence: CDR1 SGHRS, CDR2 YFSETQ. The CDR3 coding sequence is TGCGCCAGCAGTCTTACAGGTTCCCCTAGCACAGATACGCAGTATTTT. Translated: CASSLTGSPSTDTQYF.

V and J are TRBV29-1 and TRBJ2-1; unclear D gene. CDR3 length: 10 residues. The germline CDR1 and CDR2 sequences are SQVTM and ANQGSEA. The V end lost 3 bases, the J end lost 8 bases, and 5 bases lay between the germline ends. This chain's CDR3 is CSVDHHEQFF. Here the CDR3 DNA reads TGCAGCGTTGATCATCATGAGCAGTTCTTC.

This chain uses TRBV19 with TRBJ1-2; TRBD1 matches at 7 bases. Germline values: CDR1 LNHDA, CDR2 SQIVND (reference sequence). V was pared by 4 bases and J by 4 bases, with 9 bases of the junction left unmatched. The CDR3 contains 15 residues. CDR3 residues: CASSTGSGQFYGYTF. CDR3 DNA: TGTGCCAGTAGTACGGGGTCGGGACAGTTCTATGGCTACACCTTC.

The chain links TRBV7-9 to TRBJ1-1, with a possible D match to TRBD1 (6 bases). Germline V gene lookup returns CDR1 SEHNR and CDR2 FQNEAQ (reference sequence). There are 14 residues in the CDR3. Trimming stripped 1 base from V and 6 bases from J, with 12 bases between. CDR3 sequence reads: CASSLVRGPPEAFF. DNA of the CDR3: TGTGCCAGCAGCTTAGTCAGGGGACCCCCTGAAGCTTTCTTT.

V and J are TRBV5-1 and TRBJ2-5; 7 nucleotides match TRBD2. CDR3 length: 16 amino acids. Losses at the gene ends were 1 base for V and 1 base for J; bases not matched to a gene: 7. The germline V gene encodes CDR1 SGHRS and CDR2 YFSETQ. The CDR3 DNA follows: TGCGCCAGCAGCTTGTGGGTCGGGGGGACCCAAGAGACCCAGTACTTC. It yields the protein CASSLWVGGTQETQYF.

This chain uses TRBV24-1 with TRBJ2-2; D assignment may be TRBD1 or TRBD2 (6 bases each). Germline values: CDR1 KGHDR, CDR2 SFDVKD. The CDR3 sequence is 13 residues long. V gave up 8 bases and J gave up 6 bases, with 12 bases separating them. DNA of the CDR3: TGTGCCACCACCAGGGGAGGTTCCGGGGAGCTGTTTTTT. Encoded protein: CATTRGGSGELFF.

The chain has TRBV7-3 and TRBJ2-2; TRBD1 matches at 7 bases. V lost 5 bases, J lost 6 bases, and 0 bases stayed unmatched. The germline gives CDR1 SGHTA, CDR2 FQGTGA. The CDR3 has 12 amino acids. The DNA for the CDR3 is TGTGCCAGCAGCCAGGGGGCCGGGGAGCTGTTTTTT. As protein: CASSQGAGELFF.

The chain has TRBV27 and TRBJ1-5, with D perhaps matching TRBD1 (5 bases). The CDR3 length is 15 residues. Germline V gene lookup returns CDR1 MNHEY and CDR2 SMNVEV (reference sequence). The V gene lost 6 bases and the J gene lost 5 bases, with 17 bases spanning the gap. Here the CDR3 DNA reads TGTGCCAGCAGCCCCAGGGAGTCATGGGATCAGCCCCAGCATTTT. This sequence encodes CASSPRESWDQPQHF.

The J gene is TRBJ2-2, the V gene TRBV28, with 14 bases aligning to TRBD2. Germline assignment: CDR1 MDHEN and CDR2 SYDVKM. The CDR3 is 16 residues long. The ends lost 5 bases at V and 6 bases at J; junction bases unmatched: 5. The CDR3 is CASSPGLAGDAGELFF. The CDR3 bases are TGTGCCAGCAGTCCGGGACTAGCGGGAGATGCCGGGGAGCTGTTTTTT.

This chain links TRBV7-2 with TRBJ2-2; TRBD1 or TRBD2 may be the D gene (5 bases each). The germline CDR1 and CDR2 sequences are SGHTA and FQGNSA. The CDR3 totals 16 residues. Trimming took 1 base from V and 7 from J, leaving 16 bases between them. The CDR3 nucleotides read TGTGCCAGCAGCTTAGGGCCATTGGGGGTATTCGGGGAGCTGTTTTTT. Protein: CASSLGPLGVFGELFF.

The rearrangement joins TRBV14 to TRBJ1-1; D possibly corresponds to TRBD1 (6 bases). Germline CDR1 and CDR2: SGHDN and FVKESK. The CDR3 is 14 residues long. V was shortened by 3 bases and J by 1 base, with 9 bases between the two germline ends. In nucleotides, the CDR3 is TGTGCCAGCAGCCAGGGGGCCCGGAACACTGAAGCTTTCTTT. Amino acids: CASSQGARNTEAFF.

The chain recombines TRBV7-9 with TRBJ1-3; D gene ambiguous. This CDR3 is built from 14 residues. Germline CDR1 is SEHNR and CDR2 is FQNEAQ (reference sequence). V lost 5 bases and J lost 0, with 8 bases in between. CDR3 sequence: CASSPGASGNTIYF. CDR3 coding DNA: TGTGCCAGCAGCCCAGGTGCCTCTGGAAACACCATATATTTT.

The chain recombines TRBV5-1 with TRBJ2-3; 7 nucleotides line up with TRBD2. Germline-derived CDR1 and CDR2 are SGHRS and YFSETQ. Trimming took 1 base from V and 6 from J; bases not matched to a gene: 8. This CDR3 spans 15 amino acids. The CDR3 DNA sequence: TGCGCCAGCAGCTTGACGGGGGGTCCCGGGGATACGCAGTATTTT. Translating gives CASSLTGGPGDTQYF.

CDR3 protein: CASSTGTGNTEAFF. The CDR3 DNA reads as TGTGCCAGCTCGACCGGGACGGGGAACACTGAAGCTTTCTTT. This sequence joins TRBV18 and TRBJ1-1; maybe TRBD1 (5 bases). Germline V gives CDR1 KGHSH, CDR2 LQKENI. The ends were cut back, 6 bases at V and 1 base at J, with 12 bases in the middle. This CDR3 has 14 residues.